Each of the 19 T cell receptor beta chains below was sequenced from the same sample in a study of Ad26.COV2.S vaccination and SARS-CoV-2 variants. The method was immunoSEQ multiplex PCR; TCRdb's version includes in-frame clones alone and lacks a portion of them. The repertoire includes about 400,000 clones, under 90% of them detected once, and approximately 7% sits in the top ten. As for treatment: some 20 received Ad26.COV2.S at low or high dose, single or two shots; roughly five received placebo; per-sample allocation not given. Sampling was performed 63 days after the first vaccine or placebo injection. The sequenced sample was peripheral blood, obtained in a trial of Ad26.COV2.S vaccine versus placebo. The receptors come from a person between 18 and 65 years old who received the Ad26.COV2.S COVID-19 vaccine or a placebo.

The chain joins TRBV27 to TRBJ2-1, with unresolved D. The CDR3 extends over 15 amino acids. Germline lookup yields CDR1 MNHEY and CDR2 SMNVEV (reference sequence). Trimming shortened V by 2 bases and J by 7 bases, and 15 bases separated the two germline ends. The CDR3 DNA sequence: TGTGCCAGCAGTTTACGGGTGGTGCGAGGAAATGAGCAGTTCTTC. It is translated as CASSLRVVRGNEQFF.

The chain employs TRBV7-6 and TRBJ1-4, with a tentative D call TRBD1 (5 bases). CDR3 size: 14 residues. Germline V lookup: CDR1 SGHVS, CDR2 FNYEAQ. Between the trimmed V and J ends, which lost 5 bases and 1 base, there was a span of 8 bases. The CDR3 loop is CASSRGGTNEKLFF. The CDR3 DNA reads TGTGCCAGCAGCCGTGGGGGAACTAATGAAAAACTGTTTTTT.

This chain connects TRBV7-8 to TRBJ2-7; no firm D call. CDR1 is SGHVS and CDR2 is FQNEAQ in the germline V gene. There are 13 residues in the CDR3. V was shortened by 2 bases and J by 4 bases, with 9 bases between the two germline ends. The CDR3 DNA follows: TGTGCCAGCAGCTTAAGGGCCCCGTACGAGCAGTACTTC. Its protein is CASSLRAPYEQYF. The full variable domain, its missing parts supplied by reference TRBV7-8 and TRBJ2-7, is GAGVSQSPRYKVAKRGQDVALRCDPISGHVSLFWYQQALGQGPEFLTYFQNEAQLDKSGLPSDRFFAERPEGSVSTLKIQRTQQEDSAVYLCASSLRAPYEQYFGPGTRLTVT.

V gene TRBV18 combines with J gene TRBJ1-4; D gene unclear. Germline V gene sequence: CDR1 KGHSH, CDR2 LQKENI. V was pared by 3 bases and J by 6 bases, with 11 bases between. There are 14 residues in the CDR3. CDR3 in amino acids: CASSPGKADEKLFF. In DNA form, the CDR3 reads TGTGCCAGCTCACCGGGTAAGGCGGATGAAAAACTGTTTTTT. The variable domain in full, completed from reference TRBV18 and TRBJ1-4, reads NAGVMQNPRHLVRRRGQEARLRCSPMKGHSHVYWYRQLPEEGLKFMVYLQKENIIDESGMPKERFSAEFPKEGPSILRIQQVVRGDSAAYFCASSPGKADEKLFFGSGTQLSVL.

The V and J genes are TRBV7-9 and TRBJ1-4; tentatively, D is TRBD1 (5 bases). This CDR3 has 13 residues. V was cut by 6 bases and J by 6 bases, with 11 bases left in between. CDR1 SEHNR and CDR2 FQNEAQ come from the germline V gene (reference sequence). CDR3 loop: CASRSDSDEKLFF. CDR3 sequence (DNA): TGTGCCAGCAGATCCGACAGTGATGAAAAACTGTTTTTT. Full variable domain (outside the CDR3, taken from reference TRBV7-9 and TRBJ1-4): DTGVSQNPRHKITKRGQNVTFRCDPISEHNRLYWYRQTLGQGPEFLTYFQNEAQLEKSRLLSDRFSAERPKGSFSTLEIQRTEQGDSAMYLCASRSDSDEKLFFGSGTQLSVL.

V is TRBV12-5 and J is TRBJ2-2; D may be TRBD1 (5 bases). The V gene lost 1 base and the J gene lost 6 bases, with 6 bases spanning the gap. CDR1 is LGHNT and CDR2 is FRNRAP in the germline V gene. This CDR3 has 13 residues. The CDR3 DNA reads TGTGCTAGTGGTTTGGAAGGGGCCGGGGAGCTGTTTTTT. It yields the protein CASGLEGAGELFF.

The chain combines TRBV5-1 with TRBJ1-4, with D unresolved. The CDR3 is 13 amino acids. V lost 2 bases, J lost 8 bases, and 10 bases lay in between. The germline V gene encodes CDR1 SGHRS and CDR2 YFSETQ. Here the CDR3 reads CASSLRSDEKLFF. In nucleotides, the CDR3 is TGCGCCAGCAGCTTAAGATCCGACGAAAAACTGTTTTTT.

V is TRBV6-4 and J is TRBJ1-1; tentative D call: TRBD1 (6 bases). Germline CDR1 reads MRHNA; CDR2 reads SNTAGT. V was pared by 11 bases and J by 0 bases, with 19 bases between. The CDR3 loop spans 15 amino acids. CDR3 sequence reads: CAVRQADFMNTEAFF. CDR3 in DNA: TGTGCCGTGAGACAGGCGGACTTTATGAACACTGAAGCTTTCTTT.

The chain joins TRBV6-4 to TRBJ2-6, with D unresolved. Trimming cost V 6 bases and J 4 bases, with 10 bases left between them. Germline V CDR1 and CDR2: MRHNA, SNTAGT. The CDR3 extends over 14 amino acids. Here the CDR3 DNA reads TGTGCCAGCAGCTCCCGGGTAGGGGCCAACGTCCTGACTTTC. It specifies CASSSRVGANVLTF.

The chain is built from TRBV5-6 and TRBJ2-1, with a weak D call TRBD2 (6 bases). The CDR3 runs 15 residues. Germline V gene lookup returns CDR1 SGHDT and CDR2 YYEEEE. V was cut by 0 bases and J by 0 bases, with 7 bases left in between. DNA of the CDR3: TGTGCCAGCAGCTTGGGACTAGTCTCCTACAATGAGCAGTTCTTC. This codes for CASSLGLVSYNEQFF.

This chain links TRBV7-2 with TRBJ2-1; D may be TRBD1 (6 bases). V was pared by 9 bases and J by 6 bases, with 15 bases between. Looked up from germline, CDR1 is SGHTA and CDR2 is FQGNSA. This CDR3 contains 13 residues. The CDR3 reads CARFGRGGNEQFF. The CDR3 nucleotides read TGTGCCAGATTTGGTAGAGGGGGCAATGAGCAGTTCTTC.

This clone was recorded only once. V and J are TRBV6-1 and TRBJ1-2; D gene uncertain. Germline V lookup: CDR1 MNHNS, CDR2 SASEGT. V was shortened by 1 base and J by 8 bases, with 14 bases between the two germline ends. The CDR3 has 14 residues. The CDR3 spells CASSEDLTAQGYTF. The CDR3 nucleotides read TGTGCCAGCAGTGAAGATTTGACGGCTCAAGGCTACACCTTC.

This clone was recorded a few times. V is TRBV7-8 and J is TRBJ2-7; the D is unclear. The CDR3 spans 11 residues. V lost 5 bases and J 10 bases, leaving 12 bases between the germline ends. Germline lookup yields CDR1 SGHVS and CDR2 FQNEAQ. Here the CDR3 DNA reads TGTGCCAGCAGCCCGCAGATAATACAGTACTTC. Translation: CASSPQIIQYF.

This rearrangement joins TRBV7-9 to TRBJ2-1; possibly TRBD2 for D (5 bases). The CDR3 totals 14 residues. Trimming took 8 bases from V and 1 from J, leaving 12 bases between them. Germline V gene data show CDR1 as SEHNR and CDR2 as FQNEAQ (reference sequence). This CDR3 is CASFGDGSYNEQFF. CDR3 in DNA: TGTGCCAGCTTCGGGGATGGGTCCTACAATGAGCAGTTCTTC. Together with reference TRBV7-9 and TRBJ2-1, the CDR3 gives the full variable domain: DTGVSQNPRHKITKRGQNVTFRCDPISEHNRLYWYRQTLGQGPEFLTYFQNEAQLEKSRLLSDRFSAERPKGSFSTLEIQRTEQGDSAMYLCASFGDGSYNEQFFGPGTRLTVL.

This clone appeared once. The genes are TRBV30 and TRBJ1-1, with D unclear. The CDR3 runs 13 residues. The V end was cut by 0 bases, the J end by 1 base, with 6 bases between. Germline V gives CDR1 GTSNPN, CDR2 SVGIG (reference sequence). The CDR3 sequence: CAWSVLQNTEAFF. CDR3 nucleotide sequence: TGTGCCTGGAGTGTTTTACAGAACACTGAAGCTTTCTTT.

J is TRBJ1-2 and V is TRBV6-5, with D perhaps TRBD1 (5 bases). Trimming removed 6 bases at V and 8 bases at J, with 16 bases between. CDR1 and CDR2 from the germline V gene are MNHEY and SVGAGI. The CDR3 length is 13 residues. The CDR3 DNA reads TGTGCCAGCAGAACGACAGCACGAGGCGGCTACACCTTC. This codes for CASRTTARGGYTF.

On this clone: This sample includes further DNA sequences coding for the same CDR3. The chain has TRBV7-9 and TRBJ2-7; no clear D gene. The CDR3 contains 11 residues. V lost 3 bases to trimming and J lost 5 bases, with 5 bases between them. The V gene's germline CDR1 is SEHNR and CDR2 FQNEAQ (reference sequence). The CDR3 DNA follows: TGTGCCAGCAGCTTGGGTAACGAGCAGTACTTC. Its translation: CASSLGNEQYF.

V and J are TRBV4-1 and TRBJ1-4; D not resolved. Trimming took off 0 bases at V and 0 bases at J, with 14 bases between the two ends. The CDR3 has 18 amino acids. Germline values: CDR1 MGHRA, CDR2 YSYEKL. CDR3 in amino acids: CASSQDTWTVATNEKLFF. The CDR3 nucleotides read TGCGCCAGCAGCCAAGATACGTGGACGGTTGCAACTAATGAAAAACTGTTTTTT.

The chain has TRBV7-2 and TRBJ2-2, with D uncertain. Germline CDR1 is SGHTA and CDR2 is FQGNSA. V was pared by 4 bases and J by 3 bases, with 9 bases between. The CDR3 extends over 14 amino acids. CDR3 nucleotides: TGTGCCAGCAGCTACCGGGCCTACACCGGGGAGCTGTTTTTT. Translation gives CASSYRAYTGELFF.